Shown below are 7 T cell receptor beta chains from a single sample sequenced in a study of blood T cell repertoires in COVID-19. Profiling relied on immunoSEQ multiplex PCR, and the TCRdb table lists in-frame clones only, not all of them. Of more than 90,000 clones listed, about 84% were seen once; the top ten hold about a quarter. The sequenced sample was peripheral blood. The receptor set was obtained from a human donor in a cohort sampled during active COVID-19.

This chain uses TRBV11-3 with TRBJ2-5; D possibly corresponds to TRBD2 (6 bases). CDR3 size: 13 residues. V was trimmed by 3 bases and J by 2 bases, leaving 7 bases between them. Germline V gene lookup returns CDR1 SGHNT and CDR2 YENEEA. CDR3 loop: CASSFRGQETQYF. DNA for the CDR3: TGTGCCAGCAGCTTCCGGGGGCAAGAGACCCAGTACTTC.

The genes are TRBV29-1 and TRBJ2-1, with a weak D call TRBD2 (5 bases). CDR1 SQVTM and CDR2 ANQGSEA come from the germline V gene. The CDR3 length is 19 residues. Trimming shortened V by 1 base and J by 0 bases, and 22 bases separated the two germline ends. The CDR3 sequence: CSVEGLLGATASSYNEQFF. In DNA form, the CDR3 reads TGCAGCGTTGAAGGCCTACTAGGAGCGACGGCGAGCTCCTACAATGAGCAGTTCTTC.

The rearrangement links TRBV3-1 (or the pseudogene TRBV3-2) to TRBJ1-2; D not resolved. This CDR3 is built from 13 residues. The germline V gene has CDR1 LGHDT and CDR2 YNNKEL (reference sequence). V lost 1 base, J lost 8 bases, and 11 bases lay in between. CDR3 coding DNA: TGTGCCAGCAGCCAAGGGAGTATTTGGGGCTACACCTTC. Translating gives CASSQGSIWGYTF.

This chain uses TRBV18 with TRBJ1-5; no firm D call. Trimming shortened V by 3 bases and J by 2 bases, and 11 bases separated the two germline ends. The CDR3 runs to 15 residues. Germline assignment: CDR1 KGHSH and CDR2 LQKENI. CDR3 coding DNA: TGTGCCAGCTCACCTGAGGGTGTCGGCAATCAGCCCCAGCATTTT. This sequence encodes CASSPEGVGNQPQHF. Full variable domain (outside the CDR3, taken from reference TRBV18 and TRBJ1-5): NAGVMQNPRHLVRRRGQEARLRCSPMKGHSHVYWYRQLPEEGLKFMVYLQKENIIDESGMPKERFSAEFPKEGPSILRIQQVVRGDSAAYFCASSPEGVGNQPQHFGDGTRLSIL.

The CDR3 region has the DNA TGTGCCAGCAGCTTGGAGACAGCGTTCTCTGGAAACACCATATATTTT. This codes for CASSLETAFSGNTIYF. The genes are TRBV7-6 and TRBJ1-3, with a tentative D call TRBD1 (5 bases). Trimming stripped 3 bases from V and 0 bases from J, with 12 bases between. CDR3 length: 16 residues. Per the germline V gene, CDR1 is SGHVS and CDR2 is FNYEAQ.

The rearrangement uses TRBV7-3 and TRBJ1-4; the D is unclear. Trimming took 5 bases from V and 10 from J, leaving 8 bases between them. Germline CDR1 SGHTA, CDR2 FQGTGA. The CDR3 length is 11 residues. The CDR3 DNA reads TGTGCCAGCAGCCCGGTGCGAAAACTGTTTTTT. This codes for CASSPVRKLFF.

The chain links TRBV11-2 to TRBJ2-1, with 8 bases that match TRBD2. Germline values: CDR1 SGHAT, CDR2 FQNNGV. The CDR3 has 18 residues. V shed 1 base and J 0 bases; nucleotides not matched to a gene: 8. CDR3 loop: CASSLGAGGPLSYNEQFF. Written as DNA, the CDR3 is TGTGCCAGCAGCTTAGGGGCGGGAGGTCCTCTCTCCTACAATGAGCAGTTCTTC. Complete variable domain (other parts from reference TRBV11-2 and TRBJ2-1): EAGVAQSPRYKIIEKRQSVAFWCNPISGHATLYWYQQILGQGPKLLIQFQNNGVVDDSQLPKDRFSAERLKGVDSTLKIQPAKLEDSAVYLCASSLGAGGPLSYNEQFFGPGTRLTVL.